This T cell receptor (beta chain) was identified in a study of shared clonotypes between healthy human individuals (dated by TCRdb to about 2020). The study in broad terms: The cohort comprised two women and three men aged 18 to 49 years. The study deeply sequenced blood TCR repertoires of five healthy adults to estimate repertoire size and the extent of clonotype sharing between individuals. To increase sequencing depth and limit assay-specific biases, TCR repertoire library preparation and sequencing were carried out by different laboratories using diverse techniques. Leukapheresis yielded between about 0.85 and 10 billion PBMCs per donor.

About this clone itself: Its antigen is currently not known. Qualities for individual bases were not recorded, and no much larger clone is one base off.

Using the deep immunoSEQ assay, TCR CDR3 regions were amplified from genomic DNA by multiplex PCR. Genomic DNA extracted from each cell subset was distributed evenly over all wells of several immunoSEQ 96-well plates, and each plate served as one replicate. For unsorted PBMC, approximately 0.3 ug of genomic DNA, equivalent to approximately 30,000 T cell genomes, went into each replicate PCR. Ten immunoSEQ deep assay plates were used to sequence unsorted PBMC genomic DNA. Purified libraries were measured with a Qubit 3.0 fluorometer, size-checked on a Bioanalyzer 2100, and measured again with the KAPA Library Quantification kit. Every immunoSEQ 96-well plate was sequenced on a dedicated single-read 150-cycle Illumina NextSeq 550 flow cell. As for the authors' bioinformatics: Because the immunoSEQ output included only junctional sequences and no quality scores, the filtering could not be the same as the filtering used for full-length reads. To assign V/J genes and CDR3, sequences were annotated using PyIR, a Python wrapper for IgBLAST v1.9, with IMGT germline references. Any read was removed if the V/J assignment was weak (E-value above 1e-6), the CDR3 was missing, or the read contained stop codons, out-of-frame junctions, or ambiguous translated residues. V3J clonotypes were defined as sequences sharing the same inferred V gene, J gene, and CDR3 amino acid sequence. Percentage overlap between repertoires was computed as shared unique clonotypes divided by the size of the smaller repertoire. RTK rarefaction, the Chao1 estimator, and Recon v2.1 estimates of unobserved clonotypes were used to assess repertoire richness. TCRdb mirrors the immuneACCESS table, restricted to in-frame sequences. Some clones are absent from its copies; in checked studies, under half trace to an unresolved V gene, and the reason for the others is unknown. The DNA gave D and trimming, while V, J and clone size come from that table. The sample yields more than 400,000 clones; more than 75% were counted once. About 11% of the sample belongs to the ten largest clones.

Including the terminal cysteine and phenylalanine, the CDR3 comprises 13 residues. The sequence is cut down to CDR3 DNA, 39 bases in frame from base 1. V is pared back by 7 bases and J by 5 bases, with 17 bases lying between the germline termini. Via the germline V gene, CDR1 is SQVTM and CDR2 ANQGSEA. Study-wide findings and limitations: Pairwise subsampling led to the expectation that sequencing depth would affect the degree of clonotype sharing among donors. Sampling was restricted to blood, and TCR repertoires in tissues likely differ from the TCR repertoires found in blood. Because the study included a small number of donors, the genetic and exposure-history diversity represented was limited.

The donors were healthy, HIV-negative adults who had no recently reported acute infections or vaccinations. Every donor was a Caucasian adult residing in Nashville, Tennessee, USA. For unsorted samples, tens of millions of PBMCs were counted and genomic DNA was extracted with the QIAamp DNA Blood Mini kit. Blood was obtained by leukapheresis, after which PBMCs were separated by Ficoll-Histopaque density gradient centrifugation and cryopreserved in liquid nitrogen vapor phase. The sequencing sample was made of PBMCs. The chain uses TRBV29-1 and TRBJ1-1, with no D gene named confidently. The sequence came from a woman in her 40s in good health. Some clones in this sample may be carry-over from other donors' samples. DNA sequence: TGCAGCGCTATAATCAGTAGTGGGACTGAAGCTTTCTTT. It codes for CSAIISSGTEAFF.